Below are 8 T cell receptor beta chains sequenced from a single sample in a study of blood T cell repertoires in COVID-19. Produced via immunoSEQ multiplex PCR; TCRdb's table is partial and in-frame only. The top ten clones hold roughly 2.9% of a sample with fewer than 350,000 clones, around 81% of them seen once. The sample was peripheral blood. These receptors originate from an older woman with active or convalescent COVID-19.

The rearrangement uses TRBV24-1 and TRBJ2-5; D unclear. The ends were cut back, 0 bases at V and 5 bases at J, with 3 bases in the middle. This CDR3 region has 12 residues. Germline V lookup: CDR1 KGHDR, CDR2 SFDVKD. The chain's CDR3 is CATSDLGETQYF. CDR3 nucleotide sequence: TGTGCCACCAGTGATTTGGGCGAGACCCAGTACTTC.

The V and J genes are TRBV19 and TRBJ1-1, with D unresolved. Germline-derived CDR1 and CDR2 are LNHDA and SQIVND (reference sequence). This CDR3 is 14 amino acids long. Trimming left V 4 bases short and J 3 bases short, with 12 bases between. DNA for the CDR3: TGTGCCAGTAGTAACCCAGGATATCACACTGAAGCTTTCTTT. Translation gives CASSNPGYHTEAFF.

The V call is TRBV25-1, the J call TRBJ1-5; tentative D call: TRBD1 (6 bases). The V gene lost 8 bases and the J gene lost 15 bases, with 23 bases spanning the gap. The CDR3 contains 13 residues. The germline V gene has CDR1 MGHDK and CDR2 SYGVNS. CDR3 sequence reads: CASASPAGEHLHF. The CDR3 DNA sequence: TGTGCCAGCGCCTCACCCGCAGGGGAGCATTTGCATTTT.

The chain recombines TRBV9 with TRBJ2-2, with 8 bases fitting TRBD2. J was trimmed by 0 bases and V by 5 bases; bases with no gene match: 0. The germline V gene encodes CDR1 SGDLS and CDR2 YYNGEE. The CDR3 consists of 14 residues. The CDR3 here is CASRAGANTGELFF. DNA of the CDR3: TGTGCCAGCAGAGCGGGAGCGAACACCGGGGAGCTGTTTTTT.

Regarding this clone: A read error may explain this, as a much larger clone is one base away. Other nucleotide sequences from this sample produce the same CDR3. This chain links TRBV4-2 with TRBJ1-1; a possible D gene is TRBD1 (5 bases). Germline CDR1 and CDR2: LGHNA and YNFKEQ. V lost 4 bases, J lost 5 bases, and 8 bases lay in between. This CDR3 contains 12 residues. In DNA form, the CDR3 reads TGTGCCAGCAGCCCGGGGGGTACTGAAGCTTTCTTT. It yields the protein CASSPGGTEAFF.

The chain links TRBV9 to TRBJ1-2, with D maybe TRBD1 (5 bases). Germline values: CDR1 SGDLS, CDR2 YYNGEE. The CDR3 loop spans 15 amino acids. V was clipped by 0 bases and J by 3 bases, with 12 bases between them. The CDR3 DNA reads as TGTGCCAGCAGCGTAGGAGCAGGGCCCCACTATGGCTACACCTTC. Amino acids: CASSVGAGPHYGYTF.

The V gene is TRBV4-3, the J gene TRBJ1-2; no clear D gene. Trimming removed 0 bases at V and 4 bases at J, with 15 bases between. CDR3 length: 16 residues. Germline assignment: CDR1 LGHNA and CDR2 YSLEER. CDR3 loop: CASSQDGGGIPYGYTF. Here the CDR3 DNA reads TGCGCCAGCAGCCAAGATGGCGGAGGGATCCCCTATGGCTACACCTTC.

This chain uses TRBV5-6 with TRBJ2-4; 7 bases are shared with TRBD1. CDR3 size: 17 residues. Germline assignment: CDR1 SGHDT and CDR2 YYEEEE. After removal of 4 bases from V and 1 base from J, the junction contained 11 bases not matched to a gene. The chain's CDR3 is CASSRDSPLLAKNIQYF. CDR3 in DNA: TGTGCCAGCAGCAGGGACAGTCCGCTGCTTGCCAAAAACATTCAGTACTTC.